A single sample gave rise to the 5 T cell receptor beta chains below, sequenced in a study of metastatic and nonmetastatic thyroid tumors (TCRdb year 2020). To prepare the library, PCR was applied. The data were produced on an Illumina HiSeq 4000. TCRdb ran its own pipeline on the public reads, namely fastp trimming at Q25 and MiXCR clone calling, and kept in-frame beta chains. The sample profile shows 30,000 to 40,000 clones; approximately 30% of them were found once. The ten largest clones add up to 7.8% of the sample. Before undergoing thyroid surgery, none of the patients had been given any kind of treatment. Sequencing was done on a sample of blood. These receptor sequences come from a female donor with papillary thyroid cancer or a benign thyroid nodule (not recorded which). Some clones in this sample may be carry-over from other donors' samples.

By share, this clone ranks as medium-sized. The chain has TRBV6-1 and TRBJ1-1, with TRBD1 identical over 7 bases. The V gene's germline CDR1 is MNHNS and CDR2 SASEGT. V lost 5 bases and J lost 5; bases outside the gene matches: 8. This CDR3 has 14 amino acids. The CDR3 DNA follows: TGTGCCAGCAGTTATCCGACAGGGAGAACTGAAGCTTTCTTT. Its translation: CASSYPTGRTEAFF.

The chain uses TRBV10-1 and TRBJ1-3; D is uncertain. The germline CDR1 and CDR2 sequences are WNHNN and SYGVQD (reference sequence). The CDR3 spans 13 residues. Between the trimmed V and J ends, which lost 11 bases and 0 bases, there was a span of 11 bases. The CDR3 loop reads CARGSSSGNTIYF. CDR3 DNA sequence: TGCGCCCGGGGAAGTTCCTCTGGAAACACCATATATTTT.

In its sample, this clone is medium-sized. This chain links TRBV28 with TRBJ1-2; D unclear. Germline V gives CDR1 MDHEN, CDR2 SYDVKM. The V gene lost 10 bases and the J gene lost 10 bases, with 16 bases spanning the gap. The CDR3 runs to 11 residues. The CDR3 reads CATHQMGVYTF. CDR3 nucleotide sequence: TGTGCCACCCACCAGATGGGCGTCTACACCTTC.

This clone was seen more than once but under ten times. The chain uses TRBV11-1 and TRBJ2-3, with unresolved D. The ends were cut back, 5 bases at V and 0 bases at J, with 15 bases in the middle. The CDR3 length is 16 residues. Per the germline V gene, CDR1 is SGHAT and CDR2 is FQDESV (reference sequence). CDR3 residues: CASSPPPGRSTDTQYF. CDR3 sequence (DNA): TGTGCCAGCAGCCCACCCCCTGGGCGGAGCACAGATACGCAGTATTTT.

The chain couples TRBV4-1 to TRBJ2-1, with D tentatively TRBD1 (5 bases). The length of the CDR3 is 13 residues. The germline V gene encodes CDR1 MGHRA and CDR2 YSYEKL. V lost 8 bases, J lost 3 bases, and 11 bases lay in between. The chain's CDR3 is CASGAPIYNEQFF. CDR3 in DNA: TGCGCCAGCGGGGCTCCGATCTACAATGAGCAGTTCTTC.